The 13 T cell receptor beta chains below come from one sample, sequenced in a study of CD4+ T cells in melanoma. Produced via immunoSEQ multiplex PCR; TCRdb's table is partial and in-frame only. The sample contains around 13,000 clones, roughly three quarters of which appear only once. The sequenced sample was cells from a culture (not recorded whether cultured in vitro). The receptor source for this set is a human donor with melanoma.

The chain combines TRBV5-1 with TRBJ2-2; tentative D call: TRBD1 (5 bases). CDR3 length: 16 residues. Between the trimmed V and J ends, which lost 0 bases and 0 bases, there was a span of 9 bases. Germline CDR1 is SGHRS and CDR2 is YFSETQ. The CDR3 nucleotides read TGCGCCAGCAGCTTGGAGCCAGGGACGAACACCGGGGAGCTGTTTTTT. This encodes CASSLEPGTNTGELFF.

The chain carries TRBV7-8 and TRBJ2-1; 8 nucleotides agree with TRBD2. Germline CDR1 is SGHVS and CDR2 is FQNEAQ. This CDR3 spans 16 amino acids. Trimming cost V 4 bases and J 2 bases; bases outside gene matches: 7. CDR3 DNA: TGTGCCAGCAGCTCCACGGGGGGGCAGGCCTACAATGAGCAGTTCTTC. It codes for CASSSTGGQAYNEQFF.

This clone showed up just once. The CDR3 loop reads CASSWTGYAGELFF. CDR3 coding DNA: TGTGCCAGCAGCTGGACAGGCTACGCCGGGGAGCTGTTTTTT. This chain joins TRBV5-8 and TRBJ2-2; TRBD1 matches 7 bases. The germline CDR1 and CDR2 sequences are SGHTS and YDEGEE. This CDR3 has 14 amino acids. V shed 3 bases, J shed 6 bases, and the junction held 5 bases outside the gene matches.

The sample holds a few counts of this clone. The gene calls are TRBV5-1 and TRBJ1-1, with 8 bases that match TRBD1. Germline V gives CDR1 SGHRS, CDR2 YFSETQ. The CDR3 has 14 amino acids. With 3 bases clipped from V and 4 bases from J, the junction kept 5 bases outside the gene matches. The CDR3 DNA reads TGCGCCAGCAGCTCGGACAGGGTGGGCACTGAAGCTTTCTTT. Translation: CASSSDRVGTEAFF.

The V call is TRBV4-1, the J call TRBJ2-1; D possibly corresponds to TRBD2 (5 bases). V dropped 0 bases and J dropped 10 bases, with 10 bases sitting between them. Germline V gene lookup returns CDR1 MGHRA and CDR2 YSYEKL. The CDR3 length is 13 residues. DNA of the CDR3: TGCGCCAGCAGCCAAGAGGAGCGGAGGGAGCAGTTCTTC. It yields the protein CASSQEERREQFF.

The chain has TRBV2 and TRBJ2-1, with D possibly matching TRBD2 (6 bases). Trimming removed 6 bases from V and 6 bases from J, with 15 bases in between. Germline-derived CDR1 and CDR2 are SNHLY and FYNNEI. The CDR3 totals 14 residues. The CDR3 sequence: CASSGERVGNEQFF. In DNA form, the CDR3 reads TGTGCCAGCAGCGGGGAGCGGGTGGGCAATGAGCAGTTCTTC.

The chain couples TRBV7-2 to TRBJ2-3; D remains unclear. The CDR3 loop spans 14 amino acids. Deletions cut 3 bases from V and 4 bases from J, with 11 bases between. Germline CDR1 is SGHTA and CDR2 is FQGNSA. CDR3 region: CASSFQARPDTQYF. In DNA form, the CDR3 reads TGTGCCAGCAGCTTCCAGGCGCGGCCAGATACGCAGTATTTT.

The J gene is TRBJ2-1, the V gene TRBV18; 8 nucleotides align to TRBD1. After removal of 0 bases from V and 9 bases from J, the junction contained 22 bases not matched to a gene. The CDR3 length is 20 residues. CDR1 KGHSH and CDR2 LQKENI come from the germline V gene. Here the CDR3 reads CASSPPNRSGPRGPRSEQFF. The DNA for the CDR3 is TGTGCCAGCTCACCACCTAATCGGTCTGGGCCCAGGGGGCCACGAAGTGAGCAGTTCTTC.

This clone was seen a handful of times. CDR3 sequence: CASSLEVGAANYGYTF. The CDR3 DNA sequence: TGTGCCAGCAGCTTGGAAGTTGGGGCCGCCAACTATGGCTACACCTTC. The chain recombines TRBV5-4 with TRBJ1-2; D possibly corresponds to TRBD1 (5 bases). V lost 0 bases to trimming and J lost 2 bases, with 14 bases between them. The CDR3 is 16 amino acids. Per the germline V gene, CDR1 is SGHNT and CDR2 is YYREEE (reference sequence).

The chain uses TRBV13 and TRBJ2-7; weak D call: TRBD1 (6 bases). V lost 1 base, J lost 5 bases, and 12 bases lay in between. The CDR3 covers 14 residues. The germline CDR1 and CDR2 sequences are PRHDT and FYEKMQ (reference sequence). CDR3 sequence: CASSLEQGSHEQYF. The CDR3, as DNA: TGTGCCAGCAGCTTAGAACAGGGTTCCCACGAGCAGTACTTC.

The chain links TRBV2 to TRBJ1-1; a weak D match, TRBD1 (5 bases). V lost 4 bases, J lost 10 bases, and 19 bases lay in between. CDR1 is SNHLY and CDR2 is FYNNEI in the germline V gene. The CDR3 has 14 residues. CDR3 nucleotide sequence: TGTGCCAGCAGTGCCAGGGATACCGTATTTGGAGCTTTCTTT. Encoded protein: CASSARDTVFGAFF. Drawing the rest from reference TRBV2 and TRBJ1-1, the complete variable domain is EPEVTQTPSHQVTQMGQEVILRCVPISNHLYFYWYRQILGQKVEFLVSFYNNEISEKSEIFDDQFSVERPDGSNFTLKIRSTKLEDSAMYFCASSARDTVFGAFFGQGTRLTVV.

CDR3 in amino acids: CASSGPGQGNGYTF. The CDR3 DNA sequence: TGCGCCAGCAGCGGCCCGGGCCAAGGGAACGGCTACACCTTC. The chain employs TRBV5-1 and TRBJ1-2, with unresolved D. CDR1 SGHRS and CDR2 YFSETQ come from the germline V gene. Trimming stripped 4 bases from V and 8 bases from J, with 18 bases between. This CDR3 region has 14 residues.

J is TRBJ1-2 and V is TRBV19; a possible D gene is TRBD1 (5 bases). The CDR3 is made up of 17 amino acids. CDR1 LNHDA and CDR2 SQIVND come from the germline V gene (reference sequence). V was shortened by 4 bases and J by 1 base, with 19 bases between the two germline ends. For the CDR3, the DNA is TGTGCCAGTAGTACTCGGGGCCTCCGTCTCCTTAACTATGGCTACACCTTC. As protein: CASSTRGLRLLNYGYTF.